The T cell receptor beta chain under discussion was sequenced for a study of post-analysis software for immune sequencing data. Whole-study results and caveats: With TRBV5-6, TRBV5-1 and TRBV20-1 included, roughly five TRBV segments were more frequent in patients than in controls. The normalized Chao1 diversity of multiple sclerosis patients was significantly lower than that of controls. Strong same-batch co-clustering of samples appeared with F measure clustering.

TCR beta cDNA libraries had unique molecular identifiers. When about 1 to 11 million T cells were used, they gave a few hundred thousand cDNA molecules. TCRdb redid the calling of the PCR reads with MiXCR, one entry per CDR3 protein. The sample includes approximately 160,000 distinct CDR3 sequences, approximately 28% of them seen just once. Trimming at V came to 5 bases and at J to 4 bases, leaving 7 bases not matched to a gene. This CDR3 is 14 amino acids long. A word on this clonotype: Its antigen is not identified.

The chain carries TRBV12-3 or TRBV12-4 and TRBJ1-1, with 7 positions matching TRBD1. This clonotype originated in a girl aged 10-17 years with multiple sclerosis. Sequencing was carried out using blood. The CDR3 here is CASSPTGRGTEAFF. The DNA of the CDR3 is TGTGCCAGCAGTCCGACAGGGAGGGGCACTGAAGCTTTCTTT.